The rows below give T cell receptor beta chains drawn from one sample of a study of CXCR3-negative and CXCR3-positive naive CD8 T cells. No DNA is given; TCRdb re-called the 5' RACE reads and lists each CDR3 protein once. The table lists approximately 56,000 distinct CDR3 sequences. Input material: naive CXCR3- CD8+ T cells from blood. These TCRs come from a human donor in good health. Some clones in this sample may be carry-over from other donors' samples. CDR3s include the opening cysteine and the closing phenylalanine or tryptophan. Expanded clones are given a class, and other clones once, few, many or no size at all.

size	V	J	CDR3
NA	TRBV20-1	TRBJ2-3	CSARKLGGLGDTQYF
NA	TRBV4-1	TRBJ2-1	CASSQSTGDTSYNEQFF
NA	TRBV29-1	TRBJ2-7	CSVEDRPYEQYF
NA	TRBV10-3	TRBJ2-7	CAISEVRGGAGEQYF
NA	TRBV7-8	TRBJ2-3	CASSLVNGDTQYF
NA	TRBV4-1	TRBJ2-1	CAGSQDDPLPGTSRSYNEQFF
NA	TRBV6-6	TRBJ2-1	CASMAGTYNEQFF
NA	TRBV7-3	TRBJ2-5	CASSLGGSETQYF
NA	TRBV28	TRBJ2-4	CASSPDSLGGNIQYF
medium-sized	TRBV20-1	TRBJ2-1	CSATGRETWYEQFF
NA	TRBV10-2	TRBJ1-2	CASSESYSFQNYGYTF
NA	TRBV29-1	TRBJ2-1	CSVGGQGPYNEQFF
NA	TRBV20-1	TRBJ2-7	CSARTAGEQYF
NA	TRBV6-4	TRBJ1-5	CASATGANQPQHF
NA	TRBV11-2	TRBJ2-7	CASSLVEASPGHLPYEQYF
NA	TRBV29-1	TRBJ1-1	CRGQANTEAFF
NA	TRBV29-1	TRBJ2-2	CSVEGNTGELFF
NA	TRBV29-1	TRBJ2-7	CSVLAGPPEQYF
NA	TRBV4-1	TRBJ2-7	CASRLSMTSSYEQYF
NA	TRBV27	TRBJ2-3	CASSARDYLTDTQYF
NA	TRBV2	TRBJ1-1	CASRTDLGNTEAFF
NA	TRBV6-2/TRBV6-3	TRBJ2-1	CASSYGGQGGNEQFF